This T cell receptor (beta chain) was sequenced during a study of post-analysis software for immune sequencing data. About this clonotype: Its antigen is currently unknown.

Incorporated into the TCR beta cDNA libraries were unique molecular identifiers, which served to reduce PCR and sequencing biases. Researchers reported around 510,000 cDNA molecules coming from around 1 to 9.1 million T cells. TCRdb passed the PCR reads through MiXCR, listing each CDR3 protein once. The table shows some 800,000 distinct CDR3 sequences, with around 42% occurring only once. The CDR3 has 16 residues. V lost 1 base and J 6 bases, leaving 16 bases between the germline ends. Germline V gene lookup returns CDR1 MDHEN and CDR2 SYDVKM. Study-level findings and limits: Diversity measured as normalized Chao1 was significantly lower in multiple sclerosis patients than in controls. In patients, about 5 TRBV segments were more frequent than in controls, with TRBV5-6, TRBV5-1 and TRBV20-1 among them.

The receptor's source is a girl aged 10-17 years with multiple sclerosis. Sequenced input: blood. The V call is TRBV28, the J call TRBJ2-4, with D uncertain. CDR3 amino acids: CASSLSWRNWGNIQYF. For the CDR3, the DNA is TGTGCCAGCAGTTTATCGTGGCGGAACTGGGGAAACATTCAGTACTTC.